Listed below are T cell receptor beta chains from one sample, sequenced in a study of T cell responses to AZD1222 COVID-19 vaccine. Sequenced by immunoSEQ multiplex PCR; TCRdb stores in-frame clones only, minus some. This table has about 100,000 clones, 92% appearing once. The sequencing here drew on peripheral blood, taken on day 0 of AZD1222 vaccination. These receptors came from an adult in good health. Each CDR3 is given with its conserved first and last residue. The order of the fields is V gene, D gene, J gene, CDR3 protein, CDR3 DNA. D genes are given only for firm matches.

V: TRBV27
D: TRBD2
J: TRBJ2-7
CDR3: CASRSRLAGIEQYF
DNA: TGTGCCAGCAGATCTCGACTAGCGGGAATAGAGCAGTACTTC

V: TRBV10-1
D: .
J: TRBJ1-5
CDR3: CASSEMGGPNNQPQHF
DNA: TGCGCCAGCAGTGAGATGGGGGGGCCAAACAATCAGCCCCAGCATTTT

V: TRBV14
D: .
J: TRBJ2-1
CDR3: CASSQVDGGEQFF
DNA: TGTGCCAGCAGCCAAGTTGATGGGGGTGAGCAGTTCTTC

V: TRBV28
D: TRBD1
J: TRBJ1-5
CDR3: CASSLLGQGFLGQPQHF
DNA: TGTGCCAGCAGTTTACTCGGACAGGGATTTTTAGGTCAGCCCCAGCATTTT

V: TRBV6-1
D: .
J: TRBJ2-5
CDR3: CASSEAASVAVRETQYF
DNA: TGTGCCAGCAGTGAAGCTGCTAGTGTGGCGGTTCGAGAGACCCAGTACTTC

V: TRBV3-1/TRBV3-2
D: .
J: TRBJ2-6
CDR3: CASSRLGAGANVLTF
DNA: TGTGCCAGCAGCCGATTAGGGGCTGGGGCCAACGTCCTGACTTTC

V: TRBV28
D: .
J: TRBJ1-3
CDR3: CATKPPGSAGNTIYF
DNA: TGTGCCACCAAGCCACCGGGGAGCGCTGGAAACACCATATATTTT

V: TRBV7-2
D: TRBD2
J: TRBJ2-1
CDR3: CASSPGLAAYNEQFF
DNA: TGTGCCAGCAGCCCGGGACTAGCGGCTTACAATGAGCAGTTCTTC

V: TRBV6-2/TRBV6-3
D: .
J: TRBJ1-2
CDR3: CASSYSNSYGYTF
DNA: TGTGCCAGCAGTTACTCGAACAGCTATGGCTACACCTTC

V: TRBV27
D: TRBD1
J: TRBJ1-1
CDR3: CASSPYLRQGEAFF
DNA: TGTGCCAGCAGTCCGTACCTAAGACAGGGGGAGGCTTTCTTT

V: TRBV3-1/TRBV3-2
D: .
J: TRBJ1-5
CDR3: CASSGGNDQPQHF
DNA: TGTGCCAGCAGCGGGGGTAACGACCAGCCCCAGCATTTT

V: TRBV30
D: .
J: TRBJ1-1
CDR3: CAWKENTEAFF
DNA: TGTGCCTGGAAAGAGAACACTGAAGCTTTCTTT

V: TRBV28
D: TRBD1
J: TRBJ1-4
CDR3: CASSPRTGMFF
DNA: TGTGCCAGCAGTCCTCGGACAGGGATGTTTTTT

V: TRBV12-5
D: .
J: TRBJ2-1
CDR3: CASGLGTPPTFYNEQFF
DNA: TGTGCTAGTGGTTTGGGCACTCCACCGACCTTCTACAATGAGCAGTTCTTC

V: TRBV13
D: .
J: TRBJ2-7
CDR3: CASSLRFYEQYF
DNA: TGTGCCAGCAGCCTCCGATTCTACGAGCAGTACTTC

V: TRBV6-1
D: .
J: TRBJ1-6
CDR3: CASQIGDSPLHF
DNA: TGTGCCAGTCAAATAGGGGATTCACCCCTCCACTTT

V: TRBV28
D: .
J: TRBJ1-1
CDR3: CASSLQGLGTEAFF
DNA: TGTGCCAGCAGTTTACAGGGATTGGGCACTGAAGCTTTCTTT

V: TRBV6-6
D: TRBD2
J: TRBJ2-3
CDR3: CASSKGLAGSTDTQYF
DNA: TGTGCCAGCAGTAAGGGACTAGCGGGTAGCACAGATACGCAGTATTTT

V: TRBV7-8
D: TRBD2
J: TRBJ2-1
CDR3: CASRPAGVGINEQFF
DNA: TGTGCCAGCAGACCAGCGGGAGTAGGGATAAATGAGCAGTTCTTC

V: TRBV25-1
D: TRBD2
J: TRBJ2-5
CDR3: CASSAGAGGPETQYF
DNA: TGTGCCAGCAGTGCCGGAGCGGGAGGGCCCGAGACCCAGTACTTC

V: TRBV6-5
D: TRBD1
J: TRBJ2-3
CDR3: CAGSQGAISDTQYF
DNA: TGTGCCGGAAGCCAGGGGGCGATATCAGATACGCAGTATTTT

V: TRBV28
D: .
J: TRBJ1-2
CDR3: CASSFHGYGYTF
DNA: TGTGCCAGCAGTTTTCACGGTTATGGCTACACCTTC

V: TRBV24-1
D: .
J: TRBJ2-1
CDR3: CATSVLQPQDNEQFF
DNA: TGTGCCACCAGTGTTTTGCAGCCTCAAGACAATGAGCAGTTCTTC

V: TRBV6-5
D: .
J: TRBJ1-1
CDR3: CASSRGYTEAFF
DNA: TGTGCCAGCAGCCGGGGTTATACTGAAGCTTTCTTT

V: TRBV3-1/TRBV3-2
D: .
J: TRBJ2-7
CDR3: CASSQGRVSSYEQYF
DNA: TGTGCCAGCAGCCAAGGGCGGGTTAGCTCCTACGAGCAGTACTTC

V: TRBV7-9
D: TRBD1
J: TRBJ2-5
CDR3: CASSPTGSGRETQYF
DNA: TGTGCCAGCAGCCCGACAGGGTCGGGGCGGGAGACCCAGTACTTC